This TCR beta chain derives from a study of blood T cells in healthy people across ages. The study, taken as a whole, reports: Roughly linearly, TCR beta diversity per million T cells fell as age increased.

Regarding this clonotype: Its antigen is unknown.

It was with a sample-barcoded 5' primer and a J-beta primer mix that a second PCR of roughly 7 to 12 cycles was run. Each cDNA molecule was tagged by a template-switch adaptor with 12 random nucleotides. In TCRdb, the 5' RACE reads were re-called with MiXCR into one record per CDR3 protein. Among 650,000 to 1,000,000 distinct CDR3 sequences listed, roughly 40% were seen once. The CDR3 has 13 amino acids. Per the germline V gene, CDR1 is DFQATT and CDR2 is SNEGSKA (reference sequence). The V gene lost 6 bases and the J gene lost 0 bases, with 9 bases spanning the gap. The rearrangement links TRBV20-1 to TRBJ1-5; D is uncertain. The sequenced sample was blood. The sequence came from a man younger than 35 in good health. CDR3 protein: CSAPADSNQPQHF. In DNA form, the CDR3 reads TGCAGTGCCCCCGCAGATAGCAATCAGCCCCAGCATTTT.